Presented here are 24 T cell receptor beta chains from one specimen sequenced in a study of T-cell reconstitution after alpha-beta-depleted transplantation in children. The authors prepared the TCRbeta library with unique molecular identifiers. TCRdb redid the calling of the PCR reads with MiXCR, one entry per CDR3 protein. The sample lists around 580,000 distinct CDR3 sequences; over 20% were seen once. The input for sequencing was PBMCs, taken before TCRalphabeta/CD19-depleted stem cell transplant. The receptor set was obtained from a boy in the first two years of life with Wiskott-Aldrich syndrome, due to receive a stem cell transplant.

This clonotype was observed many times. The rearrangement joins TRBV5-1 to TRBJ2-5, with 9 nucleotides matching TRBD1. The germline gives CDR1 SGHRS, CDR2 YFSETQ. Trimming cost V 3 bases and J 5 bases; bases outside gene matches: 5. The CDR3 runs 14 residues. The CDR3 loop reads CASSSDRGGETQYF. The DNA for the CDR3 is TGCGCCAGCAGCTCGGACAGGGGAGGTGAGACCCAGTACTTC.

The chain couples TRBV6-1 to TRBJ2-1, with TRBD2 identical over 11 bases. The CDR3 is made up of 18 amino acids. J gave up 0 bases and V 6 bases, and 10 bases lay outside the gene matches. Per germline, CDR1 MNHNS and CDR2 SASEGT. The CDR3 spells CASSFGLAGVSSYNEQFF. The CDR3 DNA is TGTGCCAGCAGCTTCGGACTAGCGGGCGTTAGCTCCTACAATGAGCAGTTCTTC.

This clonotype was found a few times. This sequence joins TRBV29-1 and TRBJ2-1, with TRBD2 matching over 9 bases. J lost 3 bases, V lost 6 bases, and 6 bases had no gene match. The CDR3 length is 14 residues. CDR1 is SQVTM and CDR2 is ANQGSEA in the germline V gene. The CDR3 DNA is TGCAGCGTCGCTAGCGGGGTTTTCTACAATGAGCAGTTCTTC. Translating it yields CSVASGVFYNEQFF.

The sample holds a few counts of this clonotype. The V and J genes are TRBV2 and TRBJ2-3; 10 bases are shared with TRBD2. Germline trimming cut 7 bases from V and 3 bases from J; bases unmatched to any gene: 4. This CDR3 contains 14 residues. The V gene's germline CDR1 is SNHLY and CDR2 FYNNEI. CDR3 in DNA: TGTGCCAGCACCAGCGGGAGGGGGACAGATACGCAGTATTTT. This encodes CASTSGRGTDTQYF.

V and J are TRBV20-1 and TRBJ2-5; 9 positions agree with TRBD2. V shed 3 bases, J shed 4 bases, and the junction held 9 bases outside the gene matches. The CDR3 has 15 residues. Germline-derived CDR1 and CDR2 are DFQATT and SNEGSKA (reference sequence). The CDR3 nucleotides are TGCAGTGCTAGGCCTAGCGGGATGGGGAGAGAGACCCAGTACTTC. Translation gives CSARPSGMGRETQYF.

The rearrangement uses TRBV5-1 and TRBJ2-2; D tentatively fits TRBD1 or TRBD2 (5 bases each). Germline assignment: CDR1 SGHRS and CDR2 YFSETQ. V shed 5 bases and J shed 0 bases, with 14 bases lying between them. The CDR3 length is 16 residues. Here the CDR3 DNA reads TGCGCCAGCAGATTCACCGGGACGGCGAACACCGGGGAGCTGTTTTTT. This encodes CASRFTGTANTGELFF.

This rearrangement joins TRBV7-8 to TRBJ1-3, with D hard to call. With 6 bases removed from V and 7 bases from J, the gap between germline ends came to 16 bases. The length of the CDR3 is 14 residues. Germline V lookup: CDR1 SGHVS, CDR2 FQNEAQ. CDR3 DNA: TGTGCCAGCAGTCCTAGCGGGGTTCTGAACACCATATATTTT. It specifies CASSPSGVLNTIYF.

The chain has TRBV4-1 and TRBJ2-1; 10 nucleotides align to TRBD2. V shed 1 base and J 7 bases; nucleotides not matched to a gene: 7. Per germline, CDR1 MGHRA and CDR2 YSYEKL. This CDR3 is 16 amino acids long. CDR3 in amino acids: CASSQVWTSGSNEQFF. The CDR3, as DNA: TGCGCCAGCAGCCAAGTCTGGACTAGCGGTTCTAATGAGCAGTTCTTC.

The sample holds a few counts of this clonotype. This chain joins TRBV20-1 and TRBJ2-1; no clear D gene. The CDR3 length is 11 residues. V was trimmed by 5 bases and J by 12 bases, leaving 14 bases between them. Germline assignment: CDR1 DFQATT and CDR2 SNEGSKA (reference sequence). The CDR3 DNA sequence: TGCAGTGCTTCGGCCCAAACGGGGCAGTTCTTC. Its protein is CSASAQTGQFF.

This clonotype was counted between two and nine times. The V gene is TRBV7-9, the J gene TRBJ2-5; D not resolved. V dropped 4 bases and J dropped 3 bases, with 12 bases sitting between them. Germline-derived CDR1 and CDR2 are SEHNR and FQNEAQ (reference sequence). The CDR3 spans 14 residues. CDR3 DNA sequence: TGTGCCAGCAGCTATAAAGGGATCGAAGAGACCCAGTACTTC. Amino acids: CASSYKGIEETQYF.

This clonotype was observed a handful of times. The V gene is TRBV12-3 or TRBV12-4, the J gene TRBJ1-1, with 9 bases that match TRBD1. The CDR3 extends over 15 amino acids. The J segment lost 0 bases and the V segment lost 5 bases, leaving 4 bases of the junction unmatched. The CDR3 nucleotides are TGTGCCAGCAGTCCACAGGGGGCGGTGAACACTGAAGCTTTCTTT. This codes for CASSPQGAVNTEAFF.

The chain has TRBV5-1 and TRBJ2-7; TRBD2 matches at 7 bases. The J segment lost 9 bases and the V segment lost 2 bases, leaving 8 bases of the junction unmatched. Per the germline V gene, CDR1 is SGHRS and CDR2 is YFSETQ. The length of the CDR3 is 13 residues. CDR3 amino acids: CASSFMETGGQYF. CDR3 coding DNA: TGCGCCAGCAGCTTTATGGAAACGGGGGGGCAGTACTTC.

The sample holds a few counts of this clonotype. The rearrangement uses TRBV5-1 and TRBJ2-3; 8 nucleotides align to TRBD2. The CDR3 spans 15 residues. CDR1 SGHRS and CDR2 YFSETQ come from the germline V gene. The J segment lost 2 bases and the V segment lost 5 bases, leaving 7 bases of the junction unmatched. The CDR3 here is CASSSPSGYTDTQYF. In DNA, the CDR3 is TGCGCCAGCAGTTCCCCTAGCGGGTACACAGATACGCAGTATTTT.

V and J are TRBV30 and TRBJ2-1; no firm D call. This CDR3 has 15 amino acids. The germline V and J ends were trimmed by 8 bases and 6 bases, with 23 bases remaining between them. Germline V gene lookup returns CDR1 GTSNPN and CDR2 SVGIG (reference sequence). The DNA of the CDR3 is TGTGCCGGGAAAAGGGCGGTCTACGCGCCCAATGAGCAGTTCTTC. Protein: CAGKRAVYAPNEQFF.

The gene calls are TRBV29-1 and TRBJ1-3; a possible D gene is TRBD1 (5 bases). V dropped 6 bases and J dropped 2 bases, with 11 bases sitting between them. In germline, CDR1 is SQVTM, CDR2 ANQGSEA. The CDR3 loop spans 13 amino acids. The CDR3 coding sequence is TGCAGCGTGTCTCGGGACCCTGGAAACACCATATATTTT. It translates to CSVSRDPGNTIYF.

This clonotype has just a few counts. This rearrangement joins TRBV7-9 to TRBJ2-1, with 14 positions matching TRBD2. Unmatched junction bases numbered 7, after V lost 4 bases and J lost 14 bases. CDR3 size: 14 residues. CDR1 and CDR2 (germline): SEHNR, FQNEAQ (reference sequence). CDR3 residues: CASSSGLAGAKEFF. CDR3 DNA: TGTGCCAGCAGCTCGGGACTAGCGGGAGCAAAGGAGTTCTTC.

This clonotype showed up just a few times. The chain joins TRBV3-1 to TRBJ2-7; 11 bases align to TRBD2. CDR1 is LGHDT and CDR2 is YNNKEL in the germline V gene (reference sequence). With V trimmed by 5 bases and J by 6 bases, 9 bases remained unmatched. The CDR3 spans 15 residues. CDR3 in DNA: TGTGCCAGCAGCACCTCTAGCGGGAGGCCTCCCGAGCAGTACTTC. Translation gives CASSTSSGRPPEQYF.

Only a few counts were recorded for this clonotype. The chain links TRBV10-3 to TRBJ2-1, with D tentatively TRBD1 or TRBD2 (5 bases each). This CDR3 has 12 amino acids. V dropped 4 bases and J dropped 5 bases, with 6 bases sitting between them. Germline CDR1 ENHRY, CDR2 SYGVKD. Written as DNA, the CDR3 is TGTGCCATCAGTGCGGGGCACAATGAGCAGTTCTTC. Its translation: CAISAGHNEQFF.

This clonotype was seen repeatedly, ten times or more. The CDR3 protein is CASSPVANEKLFF. CDR3 nucleotide sequence: TGCGCCAGCAGCCCGGTAGCTAATGAAAAACTGTTTTTT. The rearrangement joins TRBV4-1 to TRBJ1-4; D remains unclear. The V gene's germline CDR1 is MGHRA and CDR2 YSYEKL. CDR3 length: 13 amino acids. The ends were cut back, 4 bases at V and 3 bases at J, with 6 bases in the middle.

This clonotype appeared a few times. This chain uses TRBV7-9 with TRBJ2-3, with 10 bases matching TRBD2. The CDR3 consists of 15 residues. Germline loops: CDR1 SEHNR, CDR2 FQNEAQ (reference sequence). The V and J ends lost 1 base and 4 bases, in that order; junction bases with no gene match: 2. The CDR3 nucleotides read TGTGCCAGCAGCTTAGGGACTAGCGGCGCAGATACGCAGTATTTT. Protein sequence: CASSLGTSGADTQYF.

This rearrangement joins TRBV20-1 to TRBJ1-1; D gene ambiguous. With 3 bases removed from V and 1 base from J, the gap between germline ends came to 9 bases. Germline V gene data show CDR1 as DFQATT and CDR2 as SNEGSKA (reference sequence). The CDR3 runs 13 residues. CDR3 in DNA: TGCAGTGCTAGGTCCTTGAAGAACACTGAAGCTTTCTTT. It translates to CSARSLKNTEAFF.

The chain combines TRBV29-1 with TRBJ1-1; 8 bases match TRBD1. The CDR3 sequence is 13 residues long. V lost 6 bases, J lost 4 bases, and 7 bases stayed unmatched. The germline V gene has CDR1 SQVTM and CDR2 ANQGSEA. This CDR3 is CSVPTGAGTEAFF. CDR3 sequence (DNA): TGCAGCGTCCCGACAGGGGCGGGCACTGAAGCTTTCTTT.

In this sample, this clonotype turned up a few times. The rearrangement joins TRBV30 to TRBJ1-1, with TRBD1 identical over 7 bases. The CDR3 is 16 amino acids. The V and J ends lost 2 bases and 7 bases, in that order; junction bases with no gene match: 16. Germline CDR1 and CDR2: GTSNPN and SVGIG (reference sequence). The CDR3 is CAWSKRQGGRSSEAFF. The DNA for the CDR3 is TGTGCCTGGAGTAAGAGACAGGGAGGCAGATCGAGTGAAGCTTTCTTT.

The chain uses TRBV24-1 and TRBJ1-1; weak D call: TRBD1 (6 bases). This CDR3 contains 13 residues. Looked up from germline, CDR1 is KGHDR and CDR2 is SFDVKD. V gave up 5 bases and J gave up 1 base, with 7 bases separating them. The CDR3: CATSAQGNTEAFF. In DNA form, the CDR3 reads TGTGCCACCAGTGCACAGGGGAACACTGAAGCTTTCTTT.